The 5 T cell receptor beta chains listed next were all sequenced from one sample in a study of T cell repertoires in ileal Crohn's disease. Sequencing used immunoSEQ multiplex PCR; TCRdb keeps in-frame clones, though not all of them. The table records roughly 13,000 clones, about 82% of them present only once. Material: ileal tissue. These receptors were obtained from an adult with Crohn's disease.

This clone was recorded a few times. V gene TRBV7-9 combines with J gene TRBJ2-6, with D tentatively TRBD1 (5 bases). V lost 5 bases, J lost 2 bases, and 13 bases lay in between. Germline-derived CDR1 and CDR2 are SEHNR and FQNEAQ (reference sequence). This CDR3 is built from 16 residues. The CDR3 DNA reads as TGTGCCAGCAGCAAGTACAGGTCTGCTGGGGCCAACGTCCTGACTTTC. This codes for CASSKYRSAGANVLTF.

V gene TRBV5-1 combines with J gene TRBJ2-7; 9 bases are shared with TRBD2. V shed 2 bases and J 5 bases; nucleotides not matched to a gene: 5. This CDR3 spans 14 amino acids. Germline values: CDR1 SGHRS, CDR2 YFSETQ. The CDR3 spells CASSFSGGSDEQYF. The CDR3 nucleotides are TGCGCCAGCAGCTTCAGCGGGGGGAGCGACGAGCAGTACTTC. Based on the CDR3 plus reference TRBV5-1 and TRBJ2-7, the full variable domain is KAGVTQTPRYLIKTRGQQVTLSCSPISGHRSVSWYQQTPGQGLQFLFEYFSETQRNKGNFPGRFSGRQFSNSRSEMNVSTLELGDSALYLCASSFSGGSDEQYFGPGTRLTVT.

The genes are TRBV27 and TRBJ1-3; D ambiguous. CDR3 length equals 14 residues. Trimming stripped 3 bases from V and 1 base from J, with 7 bases between. The germline V gene encodes CDR1 MNHEY and CDR2 SMNVEV (reference sequence). The CDR3 spells CASSLRQSGNTIYF. The CDR3 DNA is TGTGCCAGCAGTTTGAGGCAGTCTGGAAACACCATATATTTT.

The chain uses TRBV4-1 and TRBJ2-3; unclear D gene. The germline V and J ends were trimmed by 1 base and 2 bases, with 13 bases remaining between them. Germline V gene data show CDR1 as MGHRA and CDR2 as YSYEKL. The length of the CDR3 is 16 residues. In DNA, the CDR3 is TGCGCCAGCAGCCAAGGGGTGGCGGTAAACACAGATACGCAGTATTTT. Its protein is CASSQGVAVNTDTQYF.

The chain combines TRBV5-4 with TRBJ2-1; perhaps TRBD1 as D (5 bases). Per germline, CDR1 SGHNT and CDR2 YYREEE (reference sequence). V gave up 2 bases and J gave up 5 bases, with 14 bases separating them. CDR3 length: 15 residues. CDR3 sequence: CASSFRVGLDNEQFF. The CDR3 region has the DNA TGTGCCAGCAGCTTTAGAGTGGGGCTTGACAATGAGCAGTTCTTC. Using reference TRBV5-4 and TRBJ2-1 for the parts outside the CDR3, the full variable domain is ETGVTQSPTHLIKTRGQQVTLRCSSQSGHNTVSWYQQALGQGPQFIFQYYREEENGRGNFPPRFSGLQFPNYSSELNVNALELDDSALYLCASSFRVGLDNEQFFGPGTRLTVL.